A selection of T cell receptor beta chains follows, all from one sample in a study of blood T cells in healthy people across ages. TCRdb called the 5' RACE reads again in MiXCR, with one record for every CDR3 protein. Among about 830,000 distinct CDR3 sequences listed, more than 45% were seen once. Sequencing used blood. These receptors originate from a man aged 25-40 years in good health. Both conserved end residues are trimmed from each CDR3.

TRBV10-3	TRBJ2-3	AISLGLFTDTQY
TRBV12-3/TRBV12-4	TRBJ1-2	ASSRLANYGYT
TRBV27	TRBJ1-5	ASSWGTGGNQPQH
TRBV28	TRBJ2-7	ANSLSPVGLYEQY
TRBV20-1	TRBJ1-6	SGGRRSGTVASIYNSPLH
TRBV3-1	TRBJ1-5	ASSQEGHNQPQH
TRBV11-2	TRBJ2-5	ASSPRGGSVIETQY
TRBV6-2/TRBV6-3	TRBJ2-4	ASRLGLDNIQY
TRBV25-1	TRBJ2-5	ASSEGLAEETQY
TRBV10-1	TRBJ1-5	ASRVPQRASYSNQPQH
TRBV29-1	TRBJ1-1	SVGLTMNTEAF
TRBV28	TRBJ2-1	ASSFGSGSRNEQF
TRBV7-8	TRBJ2-1	ASSSTPTSGSYNEQF